This T cell receptor (beta chain) was found in a study of blood T cells in healthy people across ages. This clonotype showed up just a few times. The V end lost 3 bases, the J end lost 0 bases, and 14 bases lay between the germline ends. The germline V gene has CDR1 MDHEN and CDR2 SYDVKM. This CDR3 has 16 amino acids. A second 7 to 11 cycle PCR used barcoded and J-beta primers. CDR3-containing paired-end reads numbering at least 2.5 million came from each sample. TCRdb itself ran the 5' RACE reads through MiXCR, one entry per CDR3 protein. The sample shows roughly 1.6 million distinct CDR3 sequences, approximately 32% of them seen only once.

This chain links TRBV28 with TRBJ2-5; D may correspond to TRBD1 or TRBD2 (6 bases each). This TCR was recovered from a woman aged 25 to 45 in good health. What was sequenced was blood. This CDR3 reads CASSFYRGQYQETQYF. The CDR3 nucleotides are TGTGCCAGCAGTTTTTACCGGGGGCAGTACCAAGAGACCCAGTACTTC.